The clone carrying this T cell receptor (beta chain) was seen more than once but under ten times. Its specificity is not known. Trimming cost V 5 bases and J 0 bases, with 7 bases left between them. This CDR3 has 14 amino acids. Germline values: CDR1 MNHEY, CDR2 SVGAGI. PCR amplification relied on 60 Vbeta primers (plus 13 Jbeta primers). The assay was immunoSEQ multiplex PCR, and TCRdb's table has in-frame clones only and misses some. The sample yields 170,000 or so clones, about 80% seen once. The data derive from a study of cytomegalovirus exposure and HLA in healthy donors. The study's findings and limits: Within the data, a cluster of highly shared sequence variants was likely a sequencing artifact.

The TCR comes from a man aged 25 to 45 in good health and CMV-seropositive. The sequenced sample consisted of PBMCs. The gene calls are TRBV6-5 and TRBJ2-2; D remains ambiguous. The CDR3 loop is CASSGLANTGELFF. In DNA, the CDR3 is TGTGCCAGCAGTGGTCTAGCGAACACCGGGGAGCTGTTTTTT.